This entry lists 20 T cell receptor beta chains sequenced from one sample in a study of T cells after posttransplantation cyclophosphamide. Libraries were prepared by immunoSEQ multiplex PCR; TCRdb keeps only in-frame clonotypes and omits some of them. The profile covers roughly 13,000 clones, none occurring a single time. A marrow graft followed busulfan-fludarabine conditioning, with cyclophosphamide on days +3 and +4. Sequencing was performed on PBMCs, taken 1162 days after allogeneic stem cell transplant with posttransplant cyclophosphamide. The receptors shown here come from a female patient in her forties or fifties who received an allogeneic stem cell transplant from a related donor, was CMV-positive, and had no GVHD. Some T cells may be provided by the graft donor.

This clone was seen many times. The chain carries TRBV9 and TRBJ1-1; 9 bases match TRBD1. V shed 3 bases and J 5 bases; nucleotides not matched to a gene: 11. The CDR3 sequence is 16 residues long. The germline gives CDR1 SGDLS, CDR2 YYNGEE. CDR3 nucleotide sequence: TGTGCCAGCAGCGCCGGGACAGGGTATGGTAAGACTGAAGCTTTCTTT. It codes for CASSAGTGYGKTEAFF. The full variable domain, in which reference TRBV9 and TRBJ1-1 provide the parts outside the CDR3, is DSGVTQTPKHLITATGQRVTLRCSPRSGDLSVYWYQQSLDQGLQFLIQYYNGEERAKGNILERFSAQQFPDLHSELNLSSLELGDSALYFCASSAGTGYGKTEAFFGQGTRLTVV.

V is TRBV7-2 and J is TRBJ1-5; TRBD1 matches 7 bases. Looked up from germline, CDR1 is SGHTA and CDR2 is FQGNSA. Trimming removed 0 bases from V and 2 bases from J; junction bases left unmatched: 4. The CDR3 covers 16 residues. The CDR3 DNA is TGTGCCAGCAGCTTAGCCCGACAGGGAGGCAATCAGCCCCAGCATTTT. It specifies CASSLARQGGNQPQHF.

This clone has a count of ten or more. This chain links TRBV11-3 with TRBJ2-1, with D perhaps matching TRBD1 (6 bases). Trimming shortened V by 5 bases and J by 0 bases, and 17 bases separated the two germline ends. The CDR3 has 17 amino acids. The V gene's germline CDR1 is SGHNT and CDR2 YENEEA. This CDR3 reads CASSPYRTASSYNEQFF. The CDR3 DNA sequence: TGTGCCAGCAGCCCGTACCGGACAGCTAGCTCCTACAATGAGCAGTTCTTC.

Many counts were recorded for this clone. This rearrangement joins TRBV5-6 to TRBJ2-7; D may be TRBD1 (6 bases). This CDR3 spans 17 amino acids. Germline CDR1 is SGHDT and CDR2 is YYEEEE. V was shortened by 3 bases and J by 0 bases, with 19 bases between the two germline ends. The CDR3 nucleotides read TGTGCCAGCAGCTCCGACAGGAGCCCCCATTCCTCCTACGAGCAGTACTTC. This gives the protein CASSSDRSPHSSYEQYF.

The sample holds a few counts of this clone. This chain joins TRBV28 and TRBJ2-6; the D is unclear. This CDR3 is built from 14 residues. CDR1 is MDHEN and CDR2 is SYDVKM in the germline V gene. With 7 bases removed from V and 4 bases from J, the gap between germline ends came to 11 bases. In nucleotides, the CDR3 is TGTGCCAGCATCCCCGCCCTAGGGGCCAACGTCCTGACTTTC. Protein product: CASIPALGANVLTF.

There are many counts of this clone. The CDR3 nucleotides read TGTGCCAGCAGCTACCCACCGAGACTAGCGGGGGCCCCCCAGTACTTC. Translated: CASSYPPRLAGAPQYF. V gene TRBV7-2 combines with J gene TRBJ2-5; 12 bases line up with TRBD2. Germline trimming cut 4 bases from V and 9 bases from J; bases unmatched to any gene: 12. The CDR3 has 16 residues. From germline, CDR1 is SGHTA and CDR2 FQGNSA.

This clone was counted at least ten times. This chain connects TRBV5-4 to TRBJ2-1; 12 bases are shared with TRBD2. V lost 3 bases, J lost 4 bases, and 2 bases stayed unmatched. The CDR3 is 15 amino acids. From germline, CDR1 is SGHNT and CDR2 YYREEE (reference sequence). The CDR3 DNA is TGTGCCAGCAGCTCGGGACTAGCGGGTTACAATGAGCAGTTCTTC. Its translation: CASSSGLAGYNEQFF.

A note on this clone: A clone one base away is much larger, so this may be a read error. Other DNA sequences within the sample encode an identical CDR3. V is TRBV9 and J is TRBJ2-7; 7 bases are shared with TRBD1. Germline V CDR1 and CDR2: SGDLS, YYNGEE. CDR3 length: 15 amino acids. Germline trimming cut 4 bases from V and 2 bases from J; bases unmatched to any gene: 9. CDR3 sequence: CASSFKQGTAYEQYF. The CDR3 nucleotides read TGTGCCAGCAGCTTCAAACAGGGGACGGCCTACGAGCAGTACTTC.

This clone was seen repeatedly, ten times or more. This chain connects TRBV9 to TRBJ1-5; tentatively, D is TRBD1 (5 bases). The germline V gene has CDR1 SGDLS and CDR2 YYNGEE. Trimming took 1 base from V and 0 from J, leaving 20 bases between them. The CDR3 spans 19 residues. CDR3 in DNA: TGTGCCAGCAGCGTAAGGGCCCCTCCTCGCAGGGTTAGCAATCAGCCCCAGCATTTT. This gives the protein CASSVRAPPRRVSNQPQHF.

This clone came up many times. The chain uses TRBV4-1 and TRBJ2-1, with D uncertain. The CDR3 contains 19 residues. Trimming shortened V by 3 bases and J by 0 bases, and 21 bases separated the two germline ends. Germline CDR1 and CDR2: MGHRA and YSYEKL. The CDR3 DNA sequence: TGCGCCAGCAGCCAGGGCCGAGCCCGGCGCCCCAGCTCCTACAATGAGCAGTTCTTC. Protein: CASSQGRARRPSSYNEQFF.

The gene calls are TRBV29-1 and TRBJ2-7; D is ambiguous. The CDR3 extends over 13 amino acids. V lost 4 bases to trimming and J lost 1 base, with 11 bases between them. Germline CDR1 SQVTM, CDR2 ANQGSEA. CDR3 in DNA: TGCAGCGTTGCTGAGGAGCAATCCTACGAGCAGTACTTC. As protein: CSVAEEQSYEQYF.

Many counts were recorded for this clone. The chain uses TRBV13 and TRBJ2-5; D may be TRBD2 (6 bases). The CDR3 covers 13 residues. The V gene's germline CDR1 is PRHDT and CDR2 FYEKMQ (reference sequence). The V end was cut by 2 bases, the J end by 4 bases, with 8 bases between. The CDR3 nucleotides read TGTGCCAGCAGCTTATGGAGGGGAGAGACCCAGTACTTC. Its translation: CASSLWRGETQYF. The variable domain in full, completed from reference TRBV13 and TRBJ2-5, reads AAGVIQSPRHLIKEKRETATLKCYPIPRHDTVYWYQQGPGQDPQFLISFYEKMQSDKGSIPDRFSAQQFSDYHSELNMSSLELGDSALYFCASSLWRGETQYFGPGTRLLVL.

This clone was found many times. The rearrangement joins TRBV7-9 to TRBJ2-7; D unresolved. Between the trimmed V and J ends, which lost 3 bases and 7 bases, there was a span of 10 bases. The CDR3 loop spans 12 amino acids. Per germline, CDR1 SEHNR and CDR2 FQNEAQ (reference sequence). The CDR3 nucleotides are TGTGCCAGCAGCTTGCCAAAACTAGAGCAGTACTTC. Translated: CASSLPKLEQYF.

This clone was observed many times. This chain joins TRBV4-3 and TRBJ2-5; 8 nucleotides match TRBD2. V lost 3 bases to trimming and J lost 2 bases; unmatched junction nucleotides: 14. Germline V lookup: CDR1 LGHNA, CDR2 YSLEER. The CDR3 totals 18 residues. The CDR3: CASSQITYSGGHQETQYF. The CDR3 DNA reads TGCGCCAGCAGCCAGATAACCTACAGCGGGGGCCATCAAGAGACCCAGTACTTC.

This clone has ten or more counts. The chain couples TRBV6-1 to TRBJ1-4, with TRBD1 identical over 8 bases. Germline V CDR1 and CDR2: MNHNS, SASEGT. With V trimmed by 2 bases and J by 4 bases, 3 bases remained unmatched. The CDR3 length is 15 residues. The chain's CDR3 is CASSEQGQGNEKLFF. CDR3 sequence (DNA): TGTGCCAGCAGTGAACAAGGACAGGGTAATGAAAAACTGTTTTTT.

There are many counts of this clone. The rearrangement uses TRBV19 and TRBJ2-5, with 7 positions matching TRBD1. With V trimmed by 10 bases and J by 4 bases, 9 bases remained unmatched. This CDR3 spans 13 amino acids. In germline, CDR1 is LNHDA, CDR2 SQIVND (reference sequence). The CDR3 reads CATRQGMIETQYF. The CDR3 nucleotides read TGTGCCACCCGACAGGGAATGATAGAGACCCAGTACTTC. Full variable domain (missing parts from reference TRBV19 and TRBJ2-5): DGGITQSPKYLFRKEGQNVTLSCEQNLNHDAMYWYRQDPGQGLRLIYYSQIVNDFQKGDIAEGYSVSREKKESFPLTVTSAQKNPTAFYLCATRQGMIETQYFGPGTRLLVL.

In this sample, this clone turned up a few times. The chain employs TRBV9 and TRBJ2-7, with TRBD1 matching 9 bases. Germline CDR1 SGDLS, CDR2 YYNGEE. The CDR3 sequence is 15 residues long. After removal of 3 bases from V and 0 bases from J, the junction contained 4 bases not matched to a gene. The CDR3 loop is CASSAGQGSSYEQYF. Here the CDR3 DNA reads TGTGCCAGCAGCGCCGGACAGGGGAGCTCCTACGAGCAGTACTTC.

This clone was recorded many times. The chain joins TRBV12-5 to TRBJ2-3; TRBD1 matches at 11 bases. The trim removed 5 bases at V and 3 bases at J, leaving 7 bases unmatched. The CDR3 loop spans 16 amino acids. From germline, CDR1 is LGHNT and CDR2 FRNRAP. CDR3 sequence: CASGAGTGGRTDTQYF. The CDR3 nucleotides read TGTGCTAGTGGTGCCGGGACAGGGGGGAGAACAGATACGCAGTATTTT.

The sample holds many counts of this clone. An end of the junction does not agree with germline; a read error may underlie this. The chain employs TRBV11-2 and TRBJ2-7, with D unclear. CDR1 and CDR2 (germline): SGHAT, FQNNGV. CDR3 length: 12 amino acids. The chain's CDR3 is CASSYTSLKPSF. CDR3 bases: TGTGCCAGCAGCTACACATCTTTAAAACCCAGCTTC.

This clone has at least ten counts. The chain employs TRBV7-2 and TRBJ2-7; TRBD2 aligns across 9 bases. The V gene's germline CDR1 is SGHTA and CDR2 FQGNSA. The junction had 15 bases not matched to a gene; V was cut back by 3 bases and J by 12 bases. The CDR3 is made up of 15 amino acids. The CDR3 nucleotides read TGTGCCAGCAGCTTGGGGTTGAGCGGGGGGCACAGCCGGTACTTC. Protein product: CASSLGLSGGHSRYF. Based on the CDR3 plus reference TRBV7-2 and TRBJ2-7, the full variable domain is GAGVSQSPSNKVTEKGKDVELRCDPISGHTALYWYRQSLGQGLEFLIYFQGNSAPDKSGLPSDRFSAERTGGSVSTLTIQRTQQEDSAVYLCASSLGLSGGHSRYFGPGTRLTVT.